The TCR beta chain described here comes from a study of vaccination and CD4 T cells after COVID-19. Overall study findings and caveats: Post-vaccination reactive clonotypes (median roughly 40) did not differ significantly from post-infection (about 21).

A note on this clonotype: Its antigen is not identified.

Treatment noted: roughly ten-day PBMC culture with coronavirus spike peptide pools or control peptides (ViraFEST assay). ViraFEST stimulated the growth of antigen-specific T cells using peptide pools and subsequently profiled their TCRs by sequencing. PBMCs were cultured at two million per well with around 9.5 IU/ml IL-2 and 10 ug/ml peptide pools. Half the growth medium was swapped for new IL-2 medium on days 3 and 7. The CDR3 length is 14 residues. CDR1 and CDR2 from the germline V gene are DFQATT and SNEGSKA (reference sequence). With V trimmed by 1 base and J by 7 bases, 7 bases remained unmatched. With the Oncomine TCR Beta short-read assay, DNA from cultured CD4+ T cells was sequenced. Using its own MiXCR run on the PCR reads, TCRdb lists one record per CDR3 protein. The sample holds more than 13,000 distinct CDR3 sequences, about 70% seen once.

The sample comprised CD4+ T cells from blood, cultured in vitro. The receptor was derived from a human donor who had recovered from COVID-19. The chain recombines TRBV20-1 with TRBJ2-5; 9 bases are shared with TRBD2. CDR3 in DNA: TGCAGTGCTAGAGGGAGCGGGGGGTTAGGGACCCAGTACTTC. Protein sequence: CSARGSGGLGTQYF.